The 21 T cell receptor beta chains presented below share a single source sample, sequenced in a study of tumor-infiltrating lymphocytes in primary liver carcinoma. Investigators took RNA and DNA out together from about 19-30 mg of unsorted bulk tissue. cDNA specific to TCR beta was made from around 450 ng of total RNA, with a constant-region primer employed for priming. Amplification in three nested multiplex PCR rounds with slightly modified ARM-PCR gave rise to TCR beta libraries. Two initial PCR rounds of about 9 cycles each paired TRBV1-TRBV30 forward primers with a C-beta reverse primer. TCRdb itself ran the multiplex PCR reads through MiXCR, one entry per CDR3 protein. The data show approximately 80,000 distinct CDR3 sequences, under 75% seen once. The sample consisted of tumor-adjacent normal liver tissue. The receptors stem from a man in his forties with primary liver carcinoma and hepatitis B virus infection.

A remark on this clonotype: Since the CDR3 does not end with the conserved phenylalanine or tryptophan, this likely comes from a read error. In nucleotides, the CDR3 is TGCGCAAGCAGCCAGGACAGGGGAAACACCATATATCTT. Protein sequence: CASSQDRGNTIYL. The J gene is TRBJ1-3, the V gene TRBV4-3, with 7 positions matching TRBD1. The CDR3 runs to 13 residues. The germline V gene has CDR1 LGHNA and CDR2 YSLEER.

The chain employs TRBV5-5 and TRBJ1-5, with TRBD1 as a possible D gene (6 bases). Trimming pared 7 bases from V and 9 bases from J, leaving 20 bases between. The germline CDR1 and CDR2 sequences are SGHKS and YYEKEE (reference sequence). The CDR3 runs to 14 residues. In DNA form, the CDR3 reads TGTGCCAGCCACCGGGGGGCCCTACCTCTGCCCCAGCATTTT. As protein: CASHRGALPLPQHF.

With regard to this clonotype: At one of its ends the junction is not consistent with the germline gene, which may arise from a read error. This chain joins TRBV11-2 and TRBJ2-1; possibly TRBD2 for D (5 bases). Per germline, CDR1 SGHAT and CDR2 FQNNGV. The CDR3 runs to 15 residues. DNA of the CDR3: TGTGCTAGCAGCTTAGCCCGGGGAGAGCGGAATGAGCACTTCTTC. Translated, it gives CASSLARGERNEHFF. Full variable domain (rest looked up from reference TRBV11-2 and TRBJ2-1): EAGVAQSPRYKIIEKRQSVAFWCNPISGHATLYWYQQILGQGPKLLIQFQNNGVVDDSQLPKDRFSAERLKGVDSTLKIQPAKLEDSAVYLCASSLARGERNEHFFGPGTRLTVL.

A word on this clonotype: At one end the junction does not follow the germline gene, possibly because of a read error. The J gene is TRBJ2-3, the V gene TRBV5-1; 8 bases line up with TRBD2. This CDR3 contains 16 residues. Looked up from germline, CDR1 is SGHRS and CDR2 is YFSETQ. The CDR3 sequence is CASSRGGDWSTDTQYF. The CDR3 bases are TGCGCGAGCAGCCGGGGGGGGGACTGGAGCACAGATACGCAGTATTTT.

The chain uses TRBV7-2 and TRBJ1-2; TRBD1 might be the D (6 bases). The CDR3 loop spans 14 amino acids. Germline assignment: CDR1 SGHTA and CDR2 FQGNSA. With 5 bases removed from V and 3 bases from J, the gap between germline ends came to 13 bases. CDR3 in DNA: TGTGCCAGCAGCCCACGGACAGATTACTATGGCTACACCTTC. It yields the protein CASSPRTDYYGYTF.

This chain uses TRBV7-8 with TRBJ2-3, with 7 nucleotides matching TRBD2. The germline CDR1 and CDR2 sequences are SGHVS and FQNEAQ. With V trimmed by 8 bases and J by 6 bases, 8 bases remained unmatched. There are 13 residues in the CDR3. The DNA for the CDR3 is TGTGCCAGCCGGGGGGTGGGCGAGGATACGCAGTATTTT. It encodes CASRGVGEDTQYF.

Regarding this clonotype: The germline gene is not matched at one end of the junction; a read error may be the cause. The chain joins TRBV10-3 to TRBJ2-7, with D perhaps matching TRBD1 or TRBD2 (5 bases each). CDR3 length: 15 amino acids. The germline gives CDR1 ENHRY, CDR2 SYGVKD. CDR3 loop: CAISEIRLGTYEQYF. In DNA, the CDR3 is TGTGCCATCAGTGAGATCAGGTTAGGGACCTACGAGCAGTATTTC.

The V call is TRBV7-8, the J call TRBJ1-1; TRBD1 might be the D (5 bases). V lost 1 base and J lost 5, with 17 bases in between. Germline values: CDR1 SGHVS, CDR2 FQNEAQ. CDR3 length equals 16 residues. CDR3 nucleotides: TGTGCCAGCAGCTTAGGAATCGGGACGTGGAATACTGAAGCTTTCTTT. This encodes CASSLGIGTWNTEAFF. Using reference TRBV7-8 and TRBJ1-1 for the parts outside the CDR3, the full variable domain is GAGVSQSPRYKVAKRGQDVALRCDPISGHVSLFWYQQALGQGPEFLTYFQNEAQLDKSGLPSDRFFAERPEGSVSTLKIQRTQQEDSAVYLCASSLGIGTWNTEAFFGQGTRLTVV.

For this clonotype: One end of the junction fails to match germline, which may point to a read error. This chain connects TRBV4-3 to TRBJ1-1; 8 bases map to TRBD1. The germline gives CDR1 LGHNA, CDR2 YSLEER. The CDR3 loop spans 15 amino acids. Here the CDR3 DNA reads TGCGCCAGCAGCCAAGGACAACAGGGGGACACTGAAGCTCTCTTT. It encodes CASSQGQQGDTEALF.

To note about this clonotype: The final CDR3 position lacks the conserved phenylalanine or tryptophan, pointing to a likely read error. The chain is built from TRBV29-1 and TRBJ2-7; D remains ambiguous. The CDR3 has 12 amino acids. Trimming stripped 3 bases from V and 5 bases from J, with 11 bases between. Germline V gene lookup returns CDR1 SQVTM and CDR2 ANQGSEA. The CDR3 coding sequence is TGCAGCGTTGATTTGGCGGTGAACGAGCAGTACTTA. Protein product: CSVDLAVNEQYL.

Details on this clonotype: A read error may account for a junction end that differs from germline. The V gene is TRBV14, the J gene TRBJ2-7; TRBD1 matches at 8 bases. CDR3 length equals 15 residues. The germline V gene encodes CDR1 SGHDN and CDR2 FVKESK. The CDR3 reads CVSSQGQGQVYEQYF. The CDR3 DNA follows: TGTGTCAGCAGCCAAGGACAGGGACAGGTCTACGAGCAGTACTTC.

Points on this clonotype: Mismatch with germline at one junction end may stem from a read error. V and J are TRBV12-3 or TRBV12-4 and TRBJ2-2, with 9 bases identical to TRBD1. This CDR3 contains 15 residues. CDR3 amino acids: CARRDRQGVTGELFF. The CDR3 nucleotides read TGTGCCAGGAGGGATCGACAGGGGGTCACCGGGGAGCTCTTTTTT.

The rearrangement joins TRBV5-5 to TRBJ2-3; 8 bases match TRBD2. This CDR3 region has 17 residues. Losses at the gene ends were 6 bases for V and 4 bases for J; bases not matched to a gene: 16. In germline, CDR1 is SGHKS, CDR2 YYEKEE (reference sequence). This CDR3 is CASIGIVAGSGADTQYF. In nucleotides, the CDR3 is TGTGCCAGCATCGGGATAGTAGCGGGATCTGGGGCAGATACGCAGTATTTT. The full variable domain, rest sourced from reference TRBV5-5 and TRBJ2-3, is DAGVTQSPTHLIKTRGQQVTLRCSPISGHKSVSWYQQVLGQGPQFIFQYYEKEERGRGNFPDRFSARQFPNYSSELNVNALLLGDSALYLCASIGIVAGSGADTQYFGPGTRLTVL.

This clonotype was seen at least ten times. The gene calls are TRBV30 and TRBJ1-6, with TRBD1 matching 8 bases. The V gene's germline CDR1 is GTSNPN and CDR2 SVGIG (reference sequence). J lost 9 bases, V lost 2 bases, and 9 bases had no gene match. This CDR3 region has 15 residues. Here the CDR3 DNA reads TGTGCCTGGAGTCCCAGGACAGGGCTCTTTTCACCCCTCCACTTT. Translated: CAWSPRTGLFSPLHF.

This clonotype was counted many times. The chain is built from TRBV5-4 and TRBJ2-2; 12 positions match TRBD2. Germline V lookup: CDR1 SGHNT, CDR2 YYREEE (reference sequence). V lost 3 bases and J lost 7; bases outside the gene matches: 4. CDR3 length equals 15 residues. The CDR3 DNA is TGTGCCAGCAGCTCTAGCGGGAGGGCCGACGGGGAGCTGTTTTTT. Translation: CASSSSGRADGELFF.

With regard to this clonotype: Germline and junction disagree at one end, which may indicate a read error. V and J are TRBV10-1 and TRBJ2-7, with 8 bases aligning to TRBD2. There are 16 residues in the CDR3. Looked up from germline, CDR1 is WNHNN and CDR2 is SYGVQD (reference sequence). The chain's CDR3 is CASSETERETIYEQYF. The CDR3 region has the DNA TGTGCCAGCAGTGAGACGGAGCGGGAGACTATCTACGAGCAGTACTTC.

In this sample, this clonotype turned up many times. In nucleotides, the CDR3 is TGTGCCAGCAGACGGACTAGCGGGCACACAGATACGCAGTATTTT. It is translated as CASRRTSGHTDTQYF. The V and J genes are TRBV6-4 and TRBJ2-3, with 11 bases aligning to TRBD2. V lost 6 bases and J lost 2; bases outside the gene matches: 4. The germline CDR1 and CDR2 sequences are MRHNA and SNTAGT. This CDR3 is 15 amino acids long.

As for this clonotype: A read error may produce the germline difference seen at one junction end. The V and J genes are TRBV4-3 and TRBJ2-1; no clear D. The germline gives CDR1 LGHNA, CDR2 YSLEER. This CDR3 is 16 amino acids long. CDR3 sequence reads: CASSQDIDTLYNEEFF. CDR3 nucleotide sequence: TGCGCCAGCAGCCAAGATATAGACACCCTATACAATGAGGAGTTCTTC.

The chain combines TRBV20-1 with TRBJ1-5; D not certain. V lost 5 bases, J lost 5 bases, and 19 bases lay in between. The length of the CDR3 is 15 residues. CDR1 is DFQATT and CDR2 is SNEGSKA in the germline V gene (reference sequence). Here the CDR3 DNA reads TGCAGTGCTCCGGAGGTCGGTAGACCCTATCAGCCCCAGCATTTT. It translates to CSAPEVGRPYQPQHF.

This clonotype was counted many times. This chain connects TRBV7-9 to TRBJ2-1, with TRBD1 as a possible D gene (6 bases). CDR3 length equals 12 residues. V was cut by 4 bases and J by 9 bases, with 10 bases left in between. Germline CDR1 is SEHNR and CDR2 is FQNEAQ (reference sequence). The CDR3 DNA follows: TGTGCCAGCAGCTCACAGGGTAGTGAGCAGTTCTTC. Its protein is CASSSQGSEQFF.

With respect to this clonotype: Germline and junction disagree at one end, which may indicate a read error. The genes are TRBV11-2 and TRBJ2-4; 7 bases are shared with TRBD2. Germline V gives CDR1 SGHAT, CDR2 FQNNGV. CDR3 length: 19 residues. This CDR3 is CPSGLHGVSGGRGERIQYF. DNA of the CDR3: TGTCCCAGCGGCTTACACGGGGTTAGCGGAGGGAGGGGTGAACGCATTCAGTACTTC.